The 20 T cell receptor beta chains given below trace back to one sample, sequenced in a study of cytomegalovirus exposure and HLA in healthy donors. PCR employed 60 Vbeta and 13 Jbeta primers. TCRdb's table, derived via immunoSEQ multiplex PCR, lists solely in-frame clones and lacks some. The sample has 210,000 or so clones, around 79% seen once. Input material: PBMCs. These receptors all stem from a man in his late teens or twenties in good health and CMV-seronegative.

Concerning this clone: An end of the junction differs from the germline gene, which may be a read error. The V gene is TRBV7-9, the J gene TRBJ2-1; D possibly matches TRBD1 or TRBD2 (5 bases each). This CDR3 contains 13 residues. Germline V gives CDR1 SEHNR, CDR2 FQNEAQ (reference sequence). The chain's CDR3 is CSSTLGEIREQFF. As DNA, the CDR3 is TGTTCCAGCACCTTAGGGGAGATTCGAGAGCAGTTCTTC.

The rearrangement joins TRBV15 to TRBJ2-5; 10 bases fit TRBD1. Trimming cost V 2 bases and J 5 bases; bases outside gene matches: 8. CDR1 LNHNV and CDR2 YYDKDF come from the germline V gene (reference sequence). This CDR3 has 16 residues. CDR3 sequence (DNA): TGTGCCACCAGCAGATTTGGACAGGGGGTTGGGGAGACCCAGTACTTC. Translation: CATSRFGQGVGETQYF. Complete variable domain (other parts from reference TRBV15 and TRBJ2-5): DAMVIQNPRYQVTQFGKPVTLSCSQTLNHNVMYWYQQKSSQAPKLLFHYYDKDFNNEADTPDNFQSRRPNTSFCFLDIRSPGLGDTAMYLCATSRFGQGVGETQYFGPGTRLLVL.

The chain links TRBV4-3 to TRBJ2-1; the D gene is possibly TRBD2 (7 bases). The CDR3 totals 16 residues. The V gene lost 1 base and the J gene lost 10 bases, with 20 bases spanning the gap. Germline V gene data show CDR1 as LGHNA and CDR2 as YSLEER. CDR3 DNA sequence: TGCGCCAGCAGCCAAGCCGGGAGGAGGGGGATAGGGGAGCAGTTCTTC. Translating gives CASSQAGRRGIGEQFF.

The chain has TRBV28 and TRBJ1-2; D is possibly TRBD1 (5 bases). The V end was cut by 7 bases, the J end by 5 bases, with 17 bases between. The length of the CDR3 is 14 residues. CDR1 is MDHEN and CDR2 is SYDVKM in the germline V gene. Here the CDR3 DNA reads TGTGCCAGCAACCCCAGGGCAGTAAAGTATGGCTACACCTTC. It codes for CASNPRAVKYGYTF.

This clone was seen a handful of times. The gene calls are TRBV19 and TRBJ2-7; 7 nucleotides agree with TRBD2. V dropped 4 bases and J dropped 4; count of bases not matched to a gene: 7. The CDR3 is 14 residues long. From germline, CDR1 is LNHDA and CDR2 SQIVND (reference sequence). The chain's CDR3 is CASSKGTTQYEQYF. The CDR3, as DNA: TGTGCCAGTAGTAAAGGGACTACCCAATACGAGCAGTACTTC.

The CDR3: CASSSGLAGGYTDTQYF. For the CDR3, the DNA is TGTGCCAGCAGCTCTGGACTAGCGGGGGGTTACACAGATACGCAGTATTTT. The chain uses TRBV7-3 and TRBJ2-3; TRBD2 matches 14 bases. From germline, CDR1 is SGHTA and CDR2 FQGTGA. The CDR3 runs to 17 residues. The ends lost 4 bases at V and 2 bases at J; junction bases unmatched: 5.

This clone was seen once. The chain uses TRBV4-3 and TRBJ2-5; D is perhaps TRBD2 (7 bases). Trimming took 4 bases from V and 1 from J, leaving 13 bases between them. Looked up from germline, CDR1 is LGHNA and CDR2 is YSLEER. CDR3 length: 15 residues. The CDR3 region is CASSPGGHLQETQYF. Written as DNA, the CDR3 is TGCGCCAGCAGCCCGGGGGGACACCTCCAAGAGACCCAGTACTTC.

The J gene is TRBJ2-5, the V gene TRBV4-3; TRBD2 aligns across 14 bases. V lost 4 bases to trimming and J lost 3 bases; unmatched junction nucleotides: 10. This CDR3 spans 18 amino acids. Germline V CDR1 and CDR2: LGHNA, YSLEER. CDR3 nucleotide sequence: TGCGCCAGCAGCCTAACCGGGACTAGCGGGGGTGGTGAAGAGACCCAGTACTTC. As protein: CASSLTGTSGGGEETQYF.

The chain links TRBV30 to TRBJ1-2; the match to TRBD1 covers 7 bases. Germline CDR1 is GTSNPN and CDR2 is SVGIG (reference sequence). The CDR3 runs to 14 residues. V lost 7 bases to trimming and J lost 3 bases; unmatched junction nucleotides: 11. The CDR3 protein is CASLPGQTDYGYTF. Here the CDR3 DNA reads TGTGCCTCGCTGCCGGGACAGACCGACTATGGCTACACCTTC.

The chain recombines TRBV5-6 with TRBJ2-4, with D possibly being TRBD2 (6 bases). V lost 7 bases and J lost 0, with 11 bases in between. The CDR3 totals 14 residues. From germline, CDR1 is SGHDT and CDR2 YYEEEE. As DNA, the CDR3 is TGTGCCAGCGGAGGGTCATTAGCCAAAAACATTCAGTACTTC. Protein sequence: CASGGSLAKNIQYF.

V usage is TRBV5-3 and J usage is TRBJ1-6; tentatively, D is TRBD1 (5 bases). TRBV5-3 is placed among ORFs of uncertain function. The CDR3 runs 16 residues. The V gene lost 4 bases and the J gene lost 3 bases, with 14 bases spanning the gap. DNA for the CDR3: TGTGCCAGAAGCCTCAAAACGGGGGACTATAATTCACCCCTCCACTTT. Protein product: CARSLKTGDYNSPLHF.

This chain connects TRBV29-1 to TRBJ1-5; 7 bases agree with TRBD1. In germline, CDR1 is SQVTM, CDR2 ANQGSEA. The CDR3 covers 13 residues. J lost 2 bases, V lost 7 bases, and 5 bases had no gene match. The DNA of the CDR3 is TGCAGCGCGGGGACAGACGGCAATCAGCCCCAGCATTTT. This translates into CSAGTDGNQPQHF.

Written as DNA, the CDR3 is TGTGCCAGCAGCCCCCAAGTGGAGAGCTCCTATAATTCACCCCTCCACTTT. Translated: CASSPQVESSYNSPLHF. The chain employs TRBV4-2 and TRBJ1-6; the D is unclear. V lost 4 bases and J lost 0, with 13 bases in between. CDR1 is LGHNA, CDR2 YNFKEQ, per germline. The CDR3 is 17 amino acids.

The rearrangement joins TRBV5-8 to TRBJ1-1, with D unclear. V was shortened by 0 bases and J by 1 base, with 4 bases between the two germline ends. CDR1 SGHTS and CDR2 YDEGEE come from the germline V gene. The CDR3 loop spans 13 amino acids. The CDR3 reads CASSLDRNTEAFF. The CDR3 coding sequence is TGTGCCAGCAGCTTGGACAGGAACACTGAAGCTTTCTTT.

This chain connects TRBV2 to TRBJ2-1, with D perhaps TRBD2 (5 bases). Germline V gene lookup returns CDR1 SNHLY and CDR2 FYNNEI. The CDR3 is 15 amino acids. V was trimmed by 2 bases and J by 7 bases, leaving 15 bases between them. DNA of the CDR3: TGTGCCAGCAGTGAACGACTAATATTGATGAATGAGCAGTTCTTC. Its protein product is CASSERLILMNEQFF.

The V and J genes are TRBV14 and TRBJ2-7; D is possibly TRBD1 (6 bases). Germline CDR1 reads SGHDN; CDR2 reads FVKESK. V was pared by 4 bases and J by 3 bases, with 22 bases between. The CDR3 totals 17 residues. The CDR3 loop reads CASSPFSGTQSYYEQYF. DNA of the CDR3: TGTGCCAGCAGCCCGTTTTCCGGGACACAATCCTACTACGAGCAGTACTTC.

This clone was counted a few times. This chain connects TRBV27 to TRBJ2-1; D may be TRBD1 (5 bases). V gave up 5 bases and J gave up 6 bases, with 14 bases separating them. Germline assignment: CDR1 MNHEY and CDR2 SMNVEV (reference sequence). The CDR3 loop spans 14 amino acids. The CDR3 is CASSLLGVSNEQFF. The DNA of the CDR3 is TGTGCCAGCAGTCTTCTAGGGGTAAGCAATGAGCAGTTCTTC.

The rearrangement joins TRBV6-5 to TRBJ2-3, with 8 nucleotides matching TRBD2. Germline lookup yields CDR1 MNHEY and CDR2 SVGAGI. V shed 2 bases, J shed 1 base, and the junction held 2 bases outside the gene matches. The CDR3 contains 15 residues. Here the CDR3 DNA reads TGTGCCAGCAGTTACGGGCGGGGGGGCACAGATACGCAGTATTTT. It yields the protein CASSYGRGGTDTQYF.

V and J are TRBV7-3 and TRBJ2-1, with 13 bases aligning to TRBD2. Germline trimming cut 5 bases from V and 7 bases from J; bases unmatched to any gene: 2. The CDR3 length is 14 residues. Germline loops: CDR1 SGHTA, CDR2 FQGTGA. CDR3 bases: TGTGCCAGCAGCAGGGGACTAGCGGGGAATGAGCAGTTCTTC. Translating gives CASSRGLAGNEQFF.

V gene TRBV4-2 combines with J gene TRBJ2-1; D perhaps matches TRBD1 (5 bases). Trimming stripped 4 bases from V and 4 bases from J, with 11 bases between. The CDR3 length is 14 residues. Germline V gene sequence: CDR1 LGHNA, CDR2 YNFKEQ. The DNA for the CDR3 is TGTGCCAGCAGCCCAAAAGGACAATACAATGAGCAGTTCTTC. Residues: CASSPKGQYNEQFF.